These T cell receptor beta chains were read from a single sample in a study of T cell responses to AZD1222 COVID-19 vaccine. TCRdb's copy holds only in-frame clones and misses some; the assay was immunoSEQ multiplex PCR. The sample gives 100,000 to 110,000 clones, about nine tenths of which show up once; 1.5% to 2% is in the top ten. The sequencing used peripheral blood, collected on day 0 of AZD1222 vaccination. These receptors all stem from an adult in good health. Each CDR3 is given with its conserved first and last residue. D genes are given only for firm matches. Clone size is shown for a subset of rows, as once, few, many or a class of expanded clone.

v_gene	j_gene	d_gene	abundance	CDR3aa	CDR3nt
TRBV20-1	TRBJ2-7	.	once	CSAVPLAAVDF	TGCAGTGCCGTGCCCCTGGCGGCGGTGGACTTC
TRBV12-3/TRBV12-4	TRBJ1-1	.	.	CASSPHGTEAFF	TGTGCCAGCAGCCCGCACGGGACTGAAGCTTTCTTT
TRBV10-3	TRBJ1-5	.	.	CAISGEVAGYSNQPQHF	TGTGCCATCAGTGGAGAAGTGGCGGGTTATAGCAATCAGCCCCAGCATTTT
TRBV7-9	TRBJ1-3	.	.	CASRPGHTVGNTIYF	TGTGCCAGCAGACCTGGACACACCGTGGGAAACACCATATATTTT
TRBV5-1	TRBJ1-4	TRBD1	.	CASSLAGGDEKLFF	TGCGCCAGCAGCTTGGCAGGGGGCGATGAAAAACTGTTTTTT
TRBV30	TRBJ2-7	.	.	CAWSVMGSAGGYEQYF	TGTGCCTGGAGTGTAATGGGGTCCGCAGGAGGGTACGAGCAGTACTTC
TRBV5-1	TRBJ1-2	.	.	CASSLAGRDEYGYTF	TGCGCCAGCAGCTTGGCCGGGAGGGACGAGTATGGCTACACCTTC
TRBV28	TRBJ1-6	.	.	CASSIDNSPLHF	TGTGCCAGCTCTATTGACAATTCACCCCTCCACTTT
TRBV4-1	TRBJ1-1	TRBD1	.	CASSPSQGTGMGTEAFF	TGCGCCAGCAGCCCCTCGCAGGGGACAGGGATGGGGACTGAAGCTTTCTTT
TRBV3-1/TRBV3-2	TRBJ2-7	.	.	CASSQGDPGWGLYEQYF	TGTGCCAGCAGCCAGGGGGACCCTGGGTGGGGACTCTACGAGCAGTACTTC
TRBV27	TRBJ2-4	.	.	CASSFVGAENIQYF	TGTGCCAGCAGTTTTGTCGGGGCAGAAAACATTCAGTACTTC
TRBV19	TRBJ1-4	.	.	CASRTTRGAEKLFF	TGTGCCAGTAGGACGACCCGGGGAGCGGAAAAACTGTTTTTT
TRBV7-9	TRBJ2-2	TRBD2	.	CASSFPSGRVGTGELFF	TGTGCCAGCAGCTTCCCTAGCGGGAGGGTAGGAACCGGGGAGCTGTTTTTT
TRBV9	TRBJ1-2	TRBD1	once	CASSHPPRGGDYGYTF	TGTGCCAGCAGCCACCCCCCTCGAGGGGGCGACTATGGCTACACCTTC
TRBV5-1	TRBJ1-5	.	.	CASSLAALGGNQPQHF	TGCGCCAGCAGCTTGGCGGCGCTTGGGGGCAATCAGCCCCAGCATTTT
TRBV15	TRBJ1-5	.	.	CATSVMGSNQPQHF	TGTGCCACCAGTGTCATGGGTAGCAATCAGCCCCAGCATTTT
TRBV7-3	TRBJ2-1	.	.	CATSAGNEQFF	TGTGCCACTAGCGCGGGGAATGAGCAGTTCTTC